This TCR beta chain was sequenced for a study of T cell responses to AZD1222 COVID-19 vaccine. Overall study findings and caveats: Clonal diversity may have been underestimated, and the donors were mostly white British, with more females than males. Spike-specific TCR breadth and depth were elevated following two AZD1222 doses. Only a handful of people who got AZD1222 tested seropositive at baseline.

Generated by immunoSEQ multiplex PCR, the TCRdb table keeps only in-frame clones and is missing some. The table has over 150,000 clones, over 80% seen once. V shed 5 bases and J shed 8 bases, with 12 bases lying between them. There are 13 residues in the CDR3. The germline gives CDR1 MNHEY, CDR2 SVGAGI. Notes on this clone: Its cognate antigen is unknown.

The genes are TRBV6-5 and TRBJ1-4; D unresolved. Sequencing was performed on peripheral blood, taken 28 days after the second dose of the MenACWY control vaccine. The receptor was derived from an adult who received the MenACWY meningococcal vaccine as a control. The DNA of the CDR3 is TGTGCCAGCAGTAGACGGGGAGGAGAAAAACTGTTTTTT. Translated: CASSRRGGEKLFF.